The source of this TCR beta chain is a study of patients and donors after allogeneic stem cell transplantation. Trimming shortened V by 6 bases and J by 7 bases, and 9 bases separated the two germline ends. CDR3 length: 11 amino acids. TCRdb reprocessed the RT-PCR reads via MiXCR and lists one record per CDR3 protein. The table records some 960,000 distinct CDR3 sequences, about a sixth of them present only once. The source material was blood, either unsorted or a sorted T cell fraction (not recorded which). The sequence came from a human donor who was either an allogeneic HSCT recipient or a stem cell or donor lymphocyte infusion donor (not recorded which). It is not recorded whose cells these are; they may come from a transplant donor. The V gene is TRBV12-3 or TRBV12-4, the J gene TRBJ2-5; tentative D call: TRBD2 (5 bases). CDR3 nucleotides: TGTGCCAGCAGCGGAGGAGTGACCCAGTACTTC. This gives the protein CASSGGVTQYF.